This is a list of T cell receptor beta chains from one sample in a study of beta chain features in type 1 diabetes. Using immunoSEQ multiplex PCR, the repertoire was profiled, and TCRdb retains in-frame clones only, with some absent. There are 500,000 to 650,000 clones in the sample; about an eighth occur only once, and around 0.12% lies in the top ten. Material: naive CD4+ T cells from blood. The receptors here all came from a man younger than 45 with type 1 diabetes. The CDR3 runs from the conserved cysteine through the conserved F or W. The D gene is left open where the match is weak. The size field is filled for only some rows; it gives once, few, many or a size class.

clone_size: .; d_call: TRBD2; v_call: TRBV5-1; j_call: TRBJ2-5; cdr3_aa: CASSLAPGGQETQYF; cdr3_nt: TGCGCCAGCAGCTTGGCCCCGGGGGGCCAAGAGACCCAGTACTTC
clone_size: .; d_call: .; v_call: TRBV2; j_call: TRBJ1-2; cdr3_aa: CASSPGPRDGYTF; cdr3_nt: TGTGCCAGCAGTCCGGGACCACGCGATGGCTACACCTTC
clone_size: .; d_call: TRBD1; v_call: TRBV30; j_call: TRBJ1-5; cdr3_aa: CAWSQGEGQPQHF; cdr3_nt: TGTGCCTGGAGTCAGGGGGAGGGTCAGCCCCAGCATTTT
clone_size: few; d_call: .; v_call: TRBV7-2; j_call: TRBJ2-7; cdr3_aa: CASSLRAALSYEQYF; cdr3_nt: TGTGCCAGCAGCTTAAGAGCGGCCCTCTCCTACGAGCAGTACTTC
clone_size: .; d_call: TRBD1; v_call: TRBV9; j_call: TRBJ2-5; cdr3_aa: CASSAVGQGARETQYF; cdr3_nt: TGTGCCAGCAGCGCCGTAGGACAGGGGGCGAGGGAGACCCAGTACTTC
clone_size: .; d_call: TRBD2; v_call: TRBV4-1; j_call: TRBJ2-1; cdr3_aa: CASSQPPGTSLDEQFF; cdr3_nt: TGCGCCAGCAGCCAGCCCCCCGGGACTAGCCTGGATGAGCAGTTCTTC
clone_size: few; d_call: .; v_call: TRBV14; j_call: TRBJ2-7; cdr3_aa: CASSQVPGGSYEQYF; cdr3_nt: TGTGCCAGCAGCCAAGTTCCTGGCGGCTCCTACGAGCAGTACTTC
clone_size: .; d_call: TRBD1; v_call: TRBV4-2; j_call: TRBJ2-5; cdr3_aa: CASSLGQGQETQYF; cdr3_nt: TGTGCCAGCAGCCTTGGACAGGGCCAAGAGACCCAGTACTTC
clone_size: .; d_call: .; v_call: TRBV29-1; j_call: TRBJ2-3; cdr3_aa: CSVGYDRDTQYF; cdr3_nt: TGCAGCGTTGGCTATGACCGGGATACGCAGTATTTT
clone_size: .; d_call: TRBD1; v_call: TRBV6-6; j_call: TRBJ2-5; cdr3_aa: CASSGTGIGETQYF; cdr3_nt: TGTGCCAGCAGTGGGACAGGGATAGGAGAGACCCAGTACTTC
clone_size: few; d_call: .; v_call: TRBV19; j_call: TRBJ1-5; cdr3_aa: CASSQGNSNQPQHF; cdr3_nt: TGTGCCAGTAGTCAGGGAAATAGCAATCAGCCCCAGCATTTT
clone_size: .; d_call: .; v_call: TRBV5-1; j_call: TRBJ2-2; cdr3_aa: CASSWGQNTGELFF; cdr3_nt: TGCGCCAGCAGCTGGGGACAGAACACCGGGGAGCTGTTTTTT
clone_size: few; d_call: .; v_call: TRBV7-6; j_call: TRBJ1-2; cdr3_aa: CASSLVGQRDGYTF; cdr3_nt: TGTGCCAGCAGCTTAGTAGGCCAGAGAGATGGCTACACCTTC
clone_size: few; d_call: .; v_call: TRBV2; j_call: TRBJ2-5; cdr3_aa: CASSPRAETQYF; cdr3_nt: TGTGCCAGCAGTCCCCGGGCGGAGACCCAGTACTTC
clone_size: few; d_call: .; v_call: TRBV6-5; j_call: TRBJ1-1; cdr3_aa: CASSYRAEGKAFF; cdr3_nt: TGTGCCAGCAGTTACCGGGCCGAGGGAAAAGCTTTCTTT
clone_size: few; d_call: .; v_call: TRBV25-1; j_call: TRBJ1-5; cdr3_aa: CASSDWGNQPQHF; cdr3_nt: TGTGCCAGCAGTGATTGGGGCAATCAGCCCCAGCATTTT
clone_size: few; d_call: .; v_call: TRBV10-3; j_call: TRBJ2-3; cdr3_aa: CAISESRTGTDTQYF; cdr3_nt: TGTGCCATCAGTGAGAGTAGGACTGGCACAGATACGCAGTATTTT
clone_size: few; d_call: .; v_call: TRBV5-1; j_call: TRBJ1-5; cdr3_aa: CASSLDTGPNQPQHF; cdr3_nt: TGCGCCAGCAGCTTGGACACAGGGCCCAATCAGCCCCAGCATTTT
clone_size: few; d_call: TRBD1; v_call: TRBV28; j_call: TRBJ2-6; cdr3_aa: CASSPIEGAPGANVLTF; cdr3_nt: TGTGCCAGCAGTCCGATAGAGGGGGCCCCTGGGGCCAACGTCCTGACTTTC